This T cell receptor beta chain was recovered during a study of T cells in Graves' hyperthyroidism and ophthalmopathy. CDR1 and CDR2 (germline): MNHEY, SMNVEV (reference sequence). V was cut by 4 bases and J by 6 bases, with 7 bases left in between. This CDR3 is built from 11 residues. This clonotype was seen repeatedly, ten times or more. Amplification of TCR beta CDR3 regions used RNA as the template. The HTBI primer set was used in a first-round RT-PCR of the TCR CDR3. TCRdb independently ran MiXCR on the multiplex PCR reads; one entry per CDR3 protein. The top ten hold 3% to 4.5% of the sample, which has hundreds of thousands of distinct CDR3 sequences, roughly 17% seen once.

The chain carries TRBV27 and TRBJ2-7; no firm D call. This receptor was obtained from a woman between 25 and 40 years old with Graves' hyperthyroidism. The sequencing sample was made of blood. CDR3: CASSSHGEQYF. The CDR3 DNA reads TGTGCCAGCAGTTCACACGGCGAGCAGTACTTC.